This note documents a single T cell receptor beta chain sequence. This sample stems from a study of blood T cell repertoires in COVID-19. Study information: From the United States, Italy and Spain came samples of acute and convalescent COVID-19.

Clones were read by immunoSEQ multiplex PCR, and TCRdb kept only the in-frame ones, dropping some. The sample carries around 43,000 clones, approximately 85% recorded once. This CDR3 contains 15 residues. V shed 8 bases and J shed 7 bases, with 21 bases lying between them. Germline loops: CDR1 LGHNA, CDR2 YNFKEQ. This chain uses TRBV4-2 with TRBJ2-1, with D maybe TRBD2 (6 bases). This clonotype was obtained from a woman aged 80 or over with acute or convalescent COVID-19. Sequencing was performed on peripheral blood. The chain's CDR3 is CASGSGDFEGNEQFF. CDR3 DNA: TGTGCCAGCGGGTCGGGGGACTTTGAGGGGAATGAGCAGTTCTTC.